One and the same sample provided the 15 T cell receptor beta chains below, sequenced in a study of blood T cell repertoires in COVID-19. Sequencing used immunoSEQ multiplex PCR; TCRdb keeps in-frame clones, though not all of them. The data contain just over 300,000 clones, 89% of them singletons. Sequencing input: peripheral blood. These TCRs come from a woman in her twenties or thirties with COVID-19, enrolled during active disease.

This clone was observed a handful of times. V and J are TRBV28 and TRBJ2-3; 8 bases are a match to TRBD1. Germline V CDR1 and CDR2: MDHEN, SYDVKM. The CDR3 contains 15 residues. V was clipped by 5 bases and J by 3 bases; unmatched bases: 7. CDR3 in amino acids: CASSLRTGRTDTQYF. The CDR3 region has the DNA TGTGCCAGCAGTCTACGGACAGGGCGGACAGATACGCAGTATTTT.

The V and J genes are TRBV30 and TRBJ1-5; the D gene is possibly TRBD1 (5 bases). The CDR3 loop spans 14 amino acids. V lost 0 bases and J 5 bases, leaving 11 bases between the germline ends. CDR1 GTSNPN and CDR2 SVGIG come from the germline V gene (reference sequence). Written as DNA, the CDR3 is TGTGCCTGGAGTGTGGCCAGGGTGGATCAGCCCCAGCATTTT. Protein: CAWSVARVDQPQHF.

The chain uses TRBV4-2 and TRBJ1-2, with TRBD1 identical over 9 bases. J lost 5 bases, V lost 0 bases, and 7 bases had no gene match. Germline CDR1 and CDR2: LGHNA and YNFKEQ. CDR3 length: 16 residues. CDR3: CASSQDQTGGEYGYTF. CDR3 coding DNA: TGTGCCAGCAGCCAAGATCAAACAGGGGGCGAATATGGCTACACCTTC.

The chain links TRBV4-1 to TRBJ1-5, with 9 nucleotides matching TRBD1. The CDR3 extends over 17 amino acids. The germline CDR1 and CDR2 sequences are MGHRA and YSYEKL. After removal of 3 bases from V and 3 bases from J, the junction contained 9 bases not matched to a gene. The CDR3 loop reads CASSQKPGTGTNQPQHF. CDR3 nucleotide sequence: TGCGCCAGCAGCCAGAAGCCCGGGACAGGGACCAATCAGCCCCAGCATTTT.

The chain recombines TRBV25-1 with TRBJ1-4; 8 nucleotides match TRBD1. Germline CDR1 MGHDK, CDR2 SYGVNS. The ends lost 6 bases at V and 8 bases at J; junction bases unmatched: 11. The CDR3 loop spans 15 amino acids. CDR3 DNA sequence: TGTGCCAGCAGAGAGCCCGGGACAGGAGGAGAAAAACTGTTTTTT. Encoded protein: CASREPGTGGEKLFF.

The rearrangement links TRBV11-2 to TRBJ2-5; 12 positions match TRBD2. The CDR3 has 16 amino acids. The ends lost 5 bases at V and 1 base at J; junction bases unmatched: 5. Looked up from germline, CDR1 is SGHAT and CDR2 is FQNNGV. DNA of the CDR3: TGTGCCAGCAGCCCCGGACTAGCGGGGACCCAAGAGACCCAGTACTTC. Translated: CASSPGLAGTQETQYF.

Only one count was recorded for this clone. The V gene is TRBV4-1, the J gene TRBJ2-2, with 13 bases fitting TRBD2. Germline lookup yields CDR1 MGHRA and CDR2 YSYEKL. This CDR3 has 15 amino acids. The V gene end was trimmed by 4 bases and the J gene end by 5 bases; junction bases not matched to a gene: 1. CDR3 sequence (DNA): TGCGCCAGCAGCCCGGGACTAGCGGGGACCGGGGAGCTGTTTTTT. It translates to CASSPGLAGTGELFF.

In DNA form, the CDR3 reads TGTGCCAGCAGACAGGATCCACGGAGCTACGAGCAGTACGTC. Amino acids: CASRQDPRSYEQYV. The chain is built from TRBV6-5 and TRBJ2-7; TRBD1 is a possible D gene (5 bases). CDR1 and CDR2 from the germline V gene are MNHEY and SVGAGI. The CDR3 totals 14 residues. Trimming left V 6 bases short and J 3 bases short, with 15 bases between.

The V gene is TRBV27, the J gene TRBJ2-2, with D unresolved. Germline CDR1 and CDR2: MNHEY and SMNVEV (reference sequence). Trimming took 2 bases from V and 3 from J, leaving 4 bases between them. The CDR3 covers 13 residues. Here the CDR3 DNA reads TGTGCCAGCAGTTTACGGGACACCGGGGAGCTGTTTTTT. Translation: CASSLRDTGELFF.

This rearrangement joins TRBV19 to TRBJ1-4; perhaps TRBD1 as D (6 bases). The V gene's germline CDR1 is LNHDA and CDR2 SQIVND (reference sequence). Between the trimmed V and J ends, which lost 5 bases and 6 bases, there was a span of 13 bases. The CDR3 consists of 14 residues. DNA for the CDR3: TGTGCCAGTAGTTCATGGGGGGGCGATGAAAAACTGTTTTTT. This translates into CASSSWGGDEKLFF.

Here the CDR3 reads CASSLRTGGTGELFF. For the CDR3, the DNA is TGTGCCAGCAGTTTAAGGACAGGGGGCACCGGGGAGCTGTTTTTT. The chain recombines TRBV6-5 with TRBJ2-2; 10 positions match TRBD1. V lost 4 bases, J lost 4 bases, and 3 bases stayed unmatched. The CDR3 length is 15 residues. CDR1 is MNHEY and CDR2 is SVGAGI in the germline V gene.

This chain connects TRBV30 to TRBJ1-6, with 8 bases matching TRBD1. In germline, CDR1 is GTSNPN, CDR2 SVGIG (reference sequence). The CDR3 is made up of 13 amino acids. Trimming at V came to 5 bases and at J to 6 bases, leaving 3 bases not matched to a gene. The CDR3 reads CAWQGQVNSPLHF. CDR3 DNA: TGTGCCTGGCAGGGACAGGTTAATTCACCCCTCCACTTT. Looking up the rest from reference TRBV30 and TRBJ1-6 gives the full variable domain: SQTIHQWPATLVQPVGSPLSLECTVEGTSNPNLYWYRQAAGRGLQLLFYSVGIGQISSEVPQNLSASRPQDRQFILSSKKLLLSDSGFYLCAWQGQVNSPLHFGNGTRLTVT.

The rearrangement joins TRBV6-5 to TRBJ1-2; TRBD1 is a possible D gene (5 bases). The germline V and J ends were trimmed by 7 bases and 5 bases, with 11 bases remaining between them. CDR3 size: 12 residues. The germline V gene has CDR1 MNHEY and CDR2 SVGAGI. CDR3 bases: TGTGCCAGCAAGGAGGGGAGTTATGGCTACACCTTC. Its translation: CASKEGSYGYTF.

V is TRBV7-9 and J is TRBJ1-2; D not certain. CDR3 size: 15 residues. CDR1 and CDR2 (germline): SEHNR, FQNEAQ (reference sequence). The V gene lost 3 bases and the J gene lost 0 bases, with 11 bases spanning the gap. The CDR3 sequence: CASSFRGQANYGYTF. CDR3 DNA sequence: TGTGCCAGCAGCTTTCGGGGTCAAGCTAACTATGGCTACACCTTC.

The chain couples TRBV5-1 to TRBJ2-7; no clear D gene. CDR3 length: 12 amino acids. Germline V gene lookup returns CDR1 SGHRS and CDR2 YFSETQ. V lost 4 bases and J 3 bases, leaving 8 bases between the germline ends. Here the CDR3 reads CASSPRSYEQYV. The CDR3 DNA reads TGCGCCAGCAGCCCCCGGAGCTACGAGCAGTACGTC.